A single sample gave rise to the 24 T cell receptor beta chains below, sequenced in a study of Ad26.COV2.S vaccination and SARS-CoV-2 variants. As to treatment: some 20 received Ad26.COV2.S at low or high dose, single or two shots; 5 received placebo; per-sample allocation not given. Following the first vaccine or placebo injection, samples were taken on day 63. Clones were read by immunoSEQ multiplex PCR, and TCRdb kept only the in-frame ones, dropping some. This sample has just over 350,000 clones, with about 88% found just once. The source material was peripheral blood, sampled in a trial of Ad26.COV2.S vaccine versus placebo. All receptors come from a person between 18 and 59 years old who received the Ad26.COV2.S COVID-19 vaccine or a placebo.

This chain links TRBV6-2 or TRBV6-3 with TRBJ2-1, with D perhaps matching TRBD2 (5 bases). The CDR3 has 16 amino acids. The germline V gene has CDR1 MNHEY and CDR2 SVGEGT. V was trimmed by 2 bases and J by 4 bases, leaving 15 bases between them. The CDR3 region is CASSYRVEAAYNEQFF. CDR3 DNA sequence: TGTGCCAGCAGTTACAGGGTCGAAGCGGCTTACAATGAGCAGTTCTTC.

CDR3 in amino acids: CASSPNGARANEKLFF. The DNA for the CDR3 is TGTGCCAGCAGCCCAAACGGGGCGAGGGCTAATGAAAAACTGTTTTTT. V usage is TRBV7-2 and J usage is TRBJ1-4, with D maybe TRBD1 (5 bases). The CDR3 is made up of 16 amino acids. The germline V and J ends were trimmed by 5 bases and 3 bases, with 16 bases remaining between them. Germline V gives CDR1 SGHTA, CDR2 FQGNSA.

This clone occurred many times. This rearrangement joins TRBV19 to TRBJ1-2, with 7 bases fitting TRBD1. Germline lookup yields CDR1 LNHDA and CDR2 SQIVND (reference sequence). J gave up 1 base and V 8 bases, and 13 bases lay outside the gene matches. The CDR3 has 16 amino acids. The CDR3 loop is CASSSRQGLYNYGYTF. The DNA of the CDR3 is TGTGCCAGTTCCTCTCGACAGGGACTATATAACTATGGCTACACCTTC.

This clone has only a few counts. The chain links TRBV15 to TRBJ1-5, with 8 bases aligning to TRBD1. CDR1 is LNHNV, CDR2 YYDKDF, per germline (reference sequence). The CDR3 is 16 residues long. V was pared by 5 bases and J by 10 bases, with 16 bases of the junction left unmatched. The CDR3 region has the DNA TGTGCCACCAGCTCCGGGACAGGCCGGAGGATGGGACCCCAGCATTTT. Encoded protein: CATSSGTGRRMGPQHF. Combining the CDR3 with reference TRBV15 and TRBJ1-5 gives the whole variable domain DAMVIQNPRYQVTQFGKPVTLSCSQTLNHNVMYWYQQKSSQAPKLLFHYYDKDFNNEADTPDNFQSRRPNTSFCFLDIRSPGLGDTAMYLCATSSGTGRRMGPQHFGDGTRLSIL.

The chain employs TRBV19 and TRBJ2-2; TRBD2 matches at 16 bases. Per the germline V gene, CDR1 is LNHDA and CDR2 is SQIVND (reference sequence). J gave up 4 bases and V 7 bases, and 15 bases lay outside the gene matches. This CDR3 is built from 20 residues. In DNA form, the CDR3 reads TGTGCCAGTACCCATCCCCCGGGACTAGCGGGGGGGCGGGGCACCGGGGAGCTGTTTTTT. It encodes CASTHPPGLAGGRGTGELFF.

The rearrangement links TRBV9 to TRBJ2-3; 14 bases are a match to TRBD2. The CDR3 is 18 amino acids. From germline, CDR1 is SGDLS and CDR2 YYNGEE. Losses at the gene ends were 0 bases for V and 6 bases for J; bases not matched to a gene: 9. The CDR3 reads CASSVDPGTSGSWDTQYF. In DNA form, the CDR3 reads TGTGCCAGCAGCGTAGACCCCGGGACTAGCGGGAGTTGGGATACGCAGTATTTT. The full variable domain, in which reference TRBV9 and TRBJ2-3 provide the parts outside the CDR3, is DSGVTQTPKHLITATGQRVTLRCSPRSGDLSVYWYQQSLDQGLQFLIQYYNGEERAKGNILERFSAQQFPDLHSELNLSSLELGDSALYFCASSVDPGTSGSWDTQYFGPGTRLTVL.

This chain uses TRBV5-1 with TRBJ2-7; D uncertain. This CDR3 comprises 10 residues. The germline CDR1 and CDR2 sequences are SGHRS and YFSETQ. V was shortened by 4 bases and J by 6 bases, with 5 bases between the two germline ends. The CDR3 reads CASSGVEQYF. The CDR3 DNA is TGCGCCAGCAGCGGGGTCGAGCAGTACTTC. The complete variable domain, with remaining parts taken from reference TRBV5-1 and TRBJ2-7, reads KAGVTQTPRYLIKTRGQQVTLSCSPISGHRSVSWYQQTPGQGLQFLFEYFSETQRNKGNFPGRFSGRQFSNSRSEMNVSTLELGDSALYLCASSGVEQYFGPGTRLTVT.

The rearrangement links TRBV6-2 or TRBV6-3 to TRBJ2-7; 15 bases agree with TRBD2. The CDR3 sequence is 16 residues long. J lost 4 bases, V lost 6 bases, and 7 bases had no gene match. Germline-derived CDR1 and CDR2 are MNHEY and SVGEGT. CDR3 loop: CASSRRTSGRAYEQYF. CDR3 coding DNA: TGTGCCAGCAGCCGTCGGACTAGCGGGAGGGCATACGAGCAGTACTTC.

The CDR3: CASSQASGFVGQYF. DNA for the CDR3: TGTGCCAGCAGCCAAGCGTCCGGGTTTGTAGGGCAGTACTTC. The chain is built from TRBV3-1 (or the pseudogene TRBV3-2) and TRBJ2-7; D not certain. V shed 1 base and J shed 9 bases, with 16 bases lying between them. Germline V gene lookup returns CDR1 LGHDT and CDR2 YNNKEL (reference sequence). The CDR3 runs 14 residues.

V gene TRBV5-4 combines with J gene TRBJ2-4, with TRBD1 matching over 9 bases. The CDR3 contains 13 residues. V gave up 4 bases and J gave up 6 bases; unmatched junction bases: 2. Per germline, CDR1 SGHNT and CDR2 YYREEE (reference sequence). CDR3 bases: TGTGCCAGCAGCCCGGGACAGGGAAACATTCAGTACTTC. Encoded protein: CASSPGQGNIQYF. Supplemented by reference TRBV5-4 and TRBJ2-4, the full variable domain reads ETGVTQSPTHLIKTRGQQVTLRCSSQSGHNTVSWYQQALGQGPQFIFQYYREEENGRGNFPPRFSGLQFPNYSSELNVNALELDDSALYLCASSPGQGNIQYFGAGTRLSVL.

The V gene is TRBV27, the J gene TRBJ2-7, with 10 bases that match TRBD1. Trimming cost V 6 bases and J 8 bases; bases outside gene matches: 7. This CDR3 has 13 amino acids. Germline V gives CDR1 MNHEY, CDR2 SMNVEV (reference sequence). The CDR3 spells CASSPDRGHKQYF. For the CDR3, the DNA is TGTGCCAGCAGCCCTGACAGGGGGCATAAGCAGTACTTC.

Written as DNA, the CDR3 is TGTGCCAGCTCCCCGGGCACGCCCCATCCGTACGAGCAGTACTTC. This translates into CASSPGTPHPYEQYF. This chain links TRBV18 with TRBJ2-7; D is undetermined. Germline CDR1 KGHSH, CDR2 LQKENI. This CDR3 spans 15 amino acids. The ends were cut back, 6 bases at V and 4 bases at J, with 19 bases in the middle.

The CDR3 nucleotides read TGTGCCAGCAGTTACGGGGGACAGATCTCCTACGAGCAGTACTTC. It codes for CASSYGGQISYEQYF. This chain uses TRBV6-6 with TRBJ2-7, with 7 bases aligning to TRBD1. The CDR3 runs to 15 residues. Losses at the gene ends were 2 bases for V and 0 bases for J; bases not matched to a gene: 4. Germline CDR1 is MNHNY and CDR2 is SVGAGI (reference sequence).

The genes are TRBV27 and TRBJ2-7, with 7 bases aligning to TRBD1. The CDR3 spans 14 residues. The trim removed 6 bases at V and 3 bases at J, leaving 8 bases unmatched. From germline, CDR1 is MNHEY and CDR2 SMNVEV (reference sequence). The CDR3 DNA reads TGTGCCAGCAGGACTTTTGACAGGGACTACGAGCAGTACTTC. It translates to CASRTFDRDYEQYF.

The J gene is TRBJ2-5, the V gene TRBV7-8; D might be TRBD1 (6 bases). Germline CDR1 is SGHVS and CDR2 is FQNEAQ. This CDR3 region has 15 residues. Trimming removed 3 bases at V and 5 bases at J, with 16 bases between. DNA for the CDR3: TGTGCCAGCAGCTTGAGACCGGGACATACTGAGACCCAGTACTTC. Translated, it gives CASSLRPGHTETQYF.

This clone was seen only a few times. This chain connects TRBV30 to TRBJ2-2; 7 positions agree with TRBD1. This CDR3 is built from 16 residues. Looked up from germline, CDR1 is GTSNPN and CDR2 is SVGIG (reference sequence). V shed 4 bases, J shed 6 bases, and the junction held 14 bases outside the gene matches. CDR3 DNA sequence: TGTGCCTGGAAATTGGGTACAGGGGTGATGGCCGGGGAGCTGTTTTTT. Translation gives CAWKLGTGVMAGELFF. The whole variable domain, remainder taken from reference TRBV30 and TRBJ2-2, is SQTIHQWPATLVQPVGSPLSLECTVEGTSNPNLYWYRQAAGRGLQLLFYSVGIGQISSEVPQNLSASRPQDRQFILSSKKLLLSDSGFYLCAWKLGTGVMAGELFFGEGSRLTVL.

The count of this clone is one. The V gene is TRBV5-1, the J gene TRBJ1-2, with TRBD1 matching 7 bases. Per the germline V gene, CDR1 is SGHRS and CDR2 is YFSETQ. This CDR3 has 14 residues. J was trimmed by 3 bases and V by 1 base; bases with no gene match: 3. The CDR3 DNA is TGCGCCAGCAGCTTGTACAGGGGTGACTATGGCTACACCTTC. Its translation is CASSLYRGDYGYTF.

This chain connects TRBV3-1 (or the pseudogene TRBV3-2) to TRBJ2-3; D uncertain. Germline CDR1 LGHDT, CDR2 YNNKEL (reference sequence). V lost 6 bases to trimming and J lost 0 bases, with 10 bases between them. CDR3 length equals 14 residues. The CDR3 region has the DNA TGTGCCAGCAGACAATACGCTAGCACAGATACGCAGTATTTT. Amino acids: CASRQYASTDTQYF.

The J gene is TRBJ2-7, the V gene TRBV20-1, with 10 bases lining up with TRBD1. Trimming at V came to 3 bases and at J to 8 bases, leaving 1 base not matched to a gene. Germline CDR1 is DFQATT and CDR2 is SNEGSKA (reference sequence). The CDR3 totals 11 residues. CDR3 amino acids: CSARGQGKQYF. The CDR3 DNA follows: TGCAGTGCTAGGGGACAGGGGAAGCAGTACTTC.

V gene TRBV21-1 combines with J gene TRBJ2-7; whether TRBD2, the table's D call, matches the DNA was not checked. TRBV21-1 is described as a pseudogene. CDR3 size: 13 residues. CDR3 nucleotides: TGTGCCAGCAGCAAAGGGGGGGTTAGGGAGCAGTACTTC. The encoded protein is CASSKGGVREQYF.

The genes are TRBV18 and TRBJ1-2, with 7 nucleotides matching TRBD1. Germline lookup yields CDR1 KGHSH and CDR2 LQKENI. The length of the CDR3 is 13 residues. The junction had 7 bases not matched to a gene; V was cut back by 4 bases and J by 8 bases. The CDR3 DNA reads TGTGCCAGCTCACAGACAGGGCCGGAGGGCTACACCTTC. Protein sequence: CASSQTGPEGYTF.

This clone was seen once. The chain couples TRBV6-4 to TRBJ2-1; 13 nucleotides align to TRBD2. CDR1 and CDR2 (germline): MRHNA, SNTAGT. The trim removed 6 bases at V and 0 bases at J, leaving 11 bases unmatched. The CDR3 is 19 residues long. The CDR3 region is CASRDKGLAGFRSYNEQFF. DNA for the CDR3: TGTGCCAGCAGAGATAAGGGACTAGCGGGGTTCCGCTCCTACAATGAGCAGTTCTTC.

The chain links TRBV9 to TRBJ1-1; D is possibly TRBD1 (6 bases). CDR1 SGDLS and CDR2 YYNGEE come from the germline V gene. The CDR3 loop spans 15 amino acids. Trimming pared 3 bases from V and 5 bases from J, leaving 17 bases between. Here the CDR3 reads CASSAGDRGGTEAFF. The CDR3 DNA reads TGTGCCAGCAGCGCAGGGGACCGTGGGGGGACTGAAGCTTTCTTT.

The CDR3 loop is CATSIGTGLGNGNQPQHF. In DNA, the CDR3 is TGTGCCACCAGTATCGGGACAGGGCTGGGGAATGGCAATCAGCCCCAGCATTTT. The chain combines TRBV15 with TRBJ1-5; 9 bases map to TRBD1. CDR1 is LNHNV and CDR2 is YYDKDF in the germline V gene (reference sequence). The CDR3 covers 18 residues. Trimming at V came to 6 bases and at J to 2 bases, leaving 14 bases not matched to a gene.